The 13 T cell receptor beta chains below all came from one sample that was sequenced in a study of OX40 agonist ivuxolimab in advanced cancers. Clones were read by immunoSEQ multiplex PCR, and TCRdb kept only the in-frame ones, dropping some. The sample consists of tens of thousands of clones, over 75% of them appearing once. The source was CD4+ or CD8+ T cells sorted from blood, collected in a trial of the OX40 agonist ivuxolimab. These TCRs come from an adult with an advanced solid tumor such as melanoma, head and neck, liver or kidney cancer.

This chain links TRBV6-1 with TRBJ2-2, with D unresolved. There are 15 residues in the CDR3. Per germline, CDR1 MNHNS and CDR2 SASEGT. V was clipped by 6 bases and J by 6 bases, with 17 bases between them. The CDR3 coding sequence is TGTGCCAGCAGGCCCCTTCTAGGCTCGGCCGGGGAGCTGTTTTTT. Translated: CASRPLLGSAGELFF.

By its share, this clone is medium-sized (0.01 to 0.1%). The same CDR3 is also encoded by other DNA sequences in this sample. This chain joins TRBV5-1 and TRBJ2-7, with unresolved D. V gave up 1 base and J gave up 3 bases, with 2 bases separating them. This CDR3 has 11 residues. Germline CDR1 reads SGHRS; CDR2 reads YFSETQ. DNA of the CDR3: TGCGCCAGCAGCTTGTACTACGAGCAGTACTTC. Protein product: CASSLYYEQYF. The full variable domain, with the rest looked up from reference TRBV5-1 and TRBJ2-7, is KAGVTQTPRYLIKTRGQQVTLSCSPISGHRSVSWYQQTPGQGLQFLFEYFSETQRNKGNFPGRFSGRQFSNSRSEMNVSTLELGDSALYLCASSLYYEQYFGPGTRLTVT.

V and J are TRBV5-1 and TRBJ2-7; 7 nucleotides line up with TRBD2. V was pared by 0 bases and J by 3 bases, with 12 bases of the junction left unmatched. The CDR3 sequence is 17 residues long. Germline V gene sequence: CDR1 SGHRS, CDR2 YFSETQ. CDR3 amino acids: CASSLDQVERGIYEQYF. As DNA, the CDR3 is TGCGCCAGCAGCTTGGACCAGGTGGAGCGGGGAATCTACGAGCAGTACTTC.

The V gene is TRBV27, the J gene TRBJ2-5; 7 positions agree with TRBD1. The CDR3 contains 14 residues. The ends lost 6 bases at V and 4 bases at J; junction bases unmatched: 8. The V gene's germline CDR1 is MNHEY and CDR2 SMNVEV (reference sequence). The CDR3 coding sequence is TGTGCCAGCAGCTCGCCGAACAGGGGAGAGACCCAGTACTTC. It codes for CASSSPNRGETQYF.

The sample holds one count of this clone. This chain uses TRBV6-1 with TRBJ2-7, with TRBD2 as a possible D gene (5 bases). This CDR3 is 15 amino acids long. V was clipped by 2 bases and J by 3 bases, with 14 bases between them. Germline-derived CDR1 and CDR2 are MNHNS and SASEGT. The CDR3 protein is CASSELSREYYEQYF. The CDR3 region has the DNA TGTGCCAGCAGTGAATTGTCTAGGGAGTACTACGAGCAGTACTTC.

This chain uses TRBV6-4 with TRBJ2-1; no reliable D call. Germline lookup yields CDR1 MRHNA and CDR2 SNTAGT. The CDR3 extends over 15 amino acids. Trimming pared 3 bases from V and 1 base from J, leaving 10 bases between. CDR3 bases: TGTGCCAGCAGTGATTTGCTGGGGTCCTACAATGAGCAGTTCTTC. It codes for CASSDLLGSYNEQFF.

The rearrangement joins TRBV27 to TRBJ1-6, with a weak D call TRBD1 (6 bases). Germline CDR1 and CDR2: MNHEY and SMNVEV (reference sequence). There are 15 residues in the CDR3. Trimming left V 6 bases short and J 7 bases short, with 16 bases between. CDR3 in amino acids: CASSIRYRENSPLHF. For the CDR3, the DNA is TGTGCCAGCAGCATACGATACAGGGAAAATTCACCCCTCCACTTT.

This sequence joins TRBV7-8 and TRBJ2-7; 8 bases match TRBD1. CDR3 length equals 18 residues. Germline-derived CDR1 and CDR2 are SGHVS and FQNEAQ. The ends lost 5 bases at V and 3 bases at J; junction bases unmatched: 18. The CDR3 coding sequence is TGTGCCAGCAGCGCCCCCGACCGGGGACAGGAACTTAGCTACGAGCAGTACTTC. This encodes CASSAPDRGQELSYEQYF.

The genes are TRBV15 and TRBJ1-1; 8 nucleotides line up with TRBD1. CDR3 length: 12 amino acids. The junction had 2 bases not matched to a gene; V was cut back by 5 bases and J by 6 bases. Looked up from germline, CDR1 is LNHNV and CDR2 is YYDKDF (reference sequence). Here the CDR3 DNA reads TGTGCCACCAGCCAGACAGGGGCTGAAGCTTTCTTT. This codes for CATSQTGAEAFF. Full variable domain (remainder filled in from reference TRBV15 and TRBJ1-1): DAMVIQNPRYQVTQFGKPVTLSCSQTLNHNVMYWYQQKSSQAPKLLFHYYDKDFNNEADTPDNFQSRRPNTSFCFLDIRSPGLGDTAMYLCATSQTGAEAFFGQGTRLTVV.

This rearrangement joins TRBV19 to TRBJ2-3; D assignment may be TRBD1 or TRBD2 (5 bases each). The CDR3 contains 15 residues. The V gene lost 1 base and the J gene lost 2 bases, with 10 bases spanning the gap. The germline V gene has CDR1 LNHDA and CDR2 SQIVND (reference sequence). CDR3: CASSIVGTLTDTQYF. The CDR3 DNA sequence: TGTGCCAGTAGTATAGTCGGGACCCTCACAGATACGCAGTATTTT.

The V gene is TRBV27, the J gene TRBJ1-2; D is undetermined. CDR3 size: 13 residues. CDR1 is MNHEY and CDR2 is SMNVEV in the germline V gene (reference sequence). V was trimmed by 6 bases and J by 4 bases, leaving 12 bases between them. CDR3 residues: CASSKTPFYGYTF. The CDR3 DNA is TGTGCCAGCAGCAAGACACCCTTCTATGGCTACACCTTC.

The rearrangement joins TRBV19 to TRBJ1-2; 11 bases agree with TRBD1. J gave up 2 bases and V 5 bases, and 10 bases lay outside the gene matches. CDR1 is LNHDA and CDR2 is SQIVND in the germline V gene (reference sequence). The CDR3 has 17 residues. The CDR3 loop is CASSVDRGRRQNYGYTF. The CDR3 DNA is TGTGCCAGTAGTGTGGACAGGGGGCGAAGACAAAACTATGGCTACACCTTC.

The rearrangement joins TRBV14 to TRBJ1-2; D is ambiguous. V was trimmed by 2 bases and J by 4 bases, leaving 14 bases between them. Germline lookup yields CDR1 SGHDN and CDR2 FVKESK. This CDR3 region has 15 residues. The CDR3 spells CASSQSSWTSYGYTF. The CDR3 DNA reads TGTGCCAGCAGCCAAAGCTCGTGGACTAGCTATGGCTACACCTTC. The variable domain in full, completed from reference TRBV14 and TRBJ1-2, reads EAGVTQFPSHSVIEKGQTVTLRCDPISGHDNLYWYRRVMGKEIKFLLHFVKESKQDESGMPNNRFLAERTGGTYSTLKVQPAELEDSGVYFCASSQSSWTSYGYTFGSGTRLTVV.